This record looks at one T cell receptor (beta chain) sequence and its context. The CDR3 runs 15 residues. In germline, CDR1 is SGHNT, CDR2 YYREEE (reference sequence). J gave up 6 bases and V 4 bases, and 9 bases lay outside the gene matches. The data originate from a study of T-cell memory formation after mild COVID-19. MiXCR, applied by TCRdb to the 5' RACE reads, yields one record per CDR3 protein. The table records roughly 600,000 distinct CDR3 sequences, about a sixth of them present only once. The chain employs TRBV5-4 and TRBJ2-5; 10 positions agree with TRBD2. The sequence was obtained from an adult woman who had mild COVID-19 (a few samples of this study predate the infection). Cell type and time point are not known. Sequenced sample: PBMCs or a T cell subset sorted from them (not recorded which). The CDR3 protein is CASSPTGAGGQTQYF. DNA of the CDR3: TGTGCCAGCAGCCCAACCGGAGCGGGGGGGCAGACCCAGTACTTC.